The 14 T cell receptor beta chains reported below all come from one sample, sequenced in a study of blood T cell repertoires in COVID-19. Sequencing used immunoSEQ multiplex PCR; TCRdb keeps in-frame clones, though not all of them. The sample yields a few hundred thousand clones, 89% seen once. Sequences were obtained from peripheral blood. Every receptor here comes from a woman in her thirties or forties who had recovered from COVID-19.

This clone was observed a single time. The chain joins TRBV4-2 to TRBJ2-5, with 14 bases that match TRBD2. The CDR3 runs 17 residues. Germline loops: CDR1 LGHNA, CDR2 YNFKEQ. The V segment lost 0 bases and the J segment 4 bases; nucleotides outside the gene matches: 4. CDR3 DNA: TGTGCCAGCAGCCAAGATGGGGGACTAGCGGGAGCAGAGACCCAGTACTTC. It yields the protein CASSQDGGLAGAETQYF.

The chain couples TRBV24-1 to TRBJ2-1, with TRBD2 matching 7 bases. The CDR3 sequence is 16 residues long. In germline, CDR1 is KGHDR, CDR2 SFDVKD. The V and J ends lost 4 bases and 5 bases, in that order; junction bases with no gene match: 10. The CDR3 loop reads CATSDTLAAPDNEQFF. The DNA of the CDR3 is TGTGCCACCAGTGACACGCTAGCGGCTCCCGACAATGAGCAGTTCTTC.

The V and J genes are TRBV11-2 and TRBJ1-1; 7 bases match TRBD1. Germline CDR1 and CDR2: SGHAT and FQNNGV. This CDR3 comprises 13 residues. V was pared by 3 bases and J by 5 bases, with 3 bases of the junction left unmatched. The CDR3 nucleotides are TGTGCCAGCAGCTTTGCAGGGGGGACTGAAGCTTTCTTT. This gives the protein CASSFAGGTEAFF.

This clone was seen just once. The chain links TRBV18 to TRBJ1-4; TRBD1 might be the D (5 bases). The CDR3 runs 17 residues. The germline V gene has CDR1 KGHSH and CDR2 LQKENI. Trimming took off 2 bases at V and 2 bases at J, with 15 bases between the two ends. CDR3 DNA: TGTGCCAGCTCACCATGGCAGGGAATGTCGACTAATGAAAAACTGTTTTTT. It is translated as CASSPWQGMSTNEKLFF.

V and J are TRBV21-1 and TRBJ2-7; the D call of TRBD2 is as the table states it, not checked on the DNA. TRBV21-1 is assigned pseudogene status. The CDR3 has 12 residues. CDR3 DNA: TGTGCCAGCAGCAAGATCCTAAAAGAGCAGTACGTC. Translation: CASSKILKEQYV.

This chain joins TRBV6-5 and TRBJ1-2; D gene unclear. Germline V CDR1 and CDR2: MNHEY, SVGAGI. The V end lost 7 bases, the J end lost 4 bases, and 7 bases lay between the germline ends. The CDR3 extends over 11 amino acids. The CDR3 DNA follows: TGTGCCAGCATCTCCAGCTATGGCTACACCTTC. Residues: CASISSYGYTF.

The genes are TRBV9 and TRBJ2-2; TRBD1 aligns across 9 bases. V lost 5 bases and J lost 5; bases outside the gene matches: 13. The CDR3 runs to 17 residues. Germline V CDR1 and CDR2: SGDLS, YYNGEE. CDR3 protein: CASSGGWRTGVTGELFF. The DNA of the CDR3 is TGTGCCAGCAGTGGAGGTTGGAGGACAGGGGTAACCGGGGAGCTGTTTTTT.

The rearrangement uses TRBV3-1 (or the pseudogene TRBV3-2) and TRBJ2-5; 10 bases are a match to TRBD2. CDR1 and CDR2 (germline): LGHDT, YNNKEL (reference sequence). With 0 bases clipped from V and 5 bases from J, the junction kept 9 bases outside the gene matches. CDR3 length: 17 residues. Written as DNA, the CDR3 is TGTGCCAGCAGCCAAGACGGGCTAGCGGGAGTCCGGGAGACCCAGTACTTC. As protein: CASSQDGLAGVRETQYF.

The chain couples TRBV10-3 to TRBJ1-2, with D possibly matching TRBD1 (5 bases). Germline V gene data show CDR1 as ENHRY and CDR2 as SYGVKD. This CDR3 region has 14 residues. V was trimmed by 1 base and J by 2 bases, leaving 8 bases between them. The CDR3 nucleotides read TGTGCCATCAGTGAGTGGCAGGGAAACTATGGCTACACCTTC. As protein: CAISEWQGNYGYTF.

V usage is TRBV28 and J usage is TRBJ1-4; D call uncertain. From germline, CDR1 is MDHEN and CDR2 SYDVKM. This CDR3 region has 12 residues. V lost 6 bases to trimming and J lost 14 bases, with 16 bases between them. The CDR3 bases are TGTGCCAGCAGGAGAGTCGAGGCGGTTCTGTTTTTT. This codes for CASRRVEAVLFF. The variable domain in full, completed from reference TRBV28 and TRBJ1-4, reads DVKVTQSSRYLVKRTGEKVFLECVQDMDHENMFWYRQDPGLGLRLIYFSYDVKMKEKGDIPEGYSVSREKKERFSLILESASTNQTSMYLCASRRVEAVLFFGSGTQLSVL.

This clone appeared once. CDR3 bases: TGCGCCAGCAGTGATCCGCGGGGAAGCTCCTACAATGAGCAGTTCTTC. It is translated as CASSDPRGSSYNEQFF. The chain has TRBV10-1 and TRBJ2-1; tentative D call: TRBD2 (6 bases). The CDR3 has 16 amino acids. Between the trimmed V and J ends, which lost 3 bases and 0 bases, there was a span of 12 bases. Germline lookup yields CDR1 WNHNN and CDR2 SYGVQD (reference sequence).

The chain joins TRBV6-5 to TRBJ2-2, with a weak D call TRBD2 (6 bases). CDR1 and CDR2 (germline): MNHEY, SVGAGI. Trimming left V 6 bases short and J 11 bases short, with 16 bases between. CDR3 length: 13 residues. Here the CDR3 reads CASRGREVRELFF. In nucleotides, the CDR3 is TGTGCCAGCAGGGGTAGGGAGGTTAGAGAGCTGTTTTTT.

Worth noting for this clone: At one of its ends the junction is not consistent with the germline gene, which may arise from a read error. The chain recombines TRBV19 with TRBJ1-4; D ambiguous. The germline CDR1 and CDR2 sequences are LNHDA and SQIVND (reference sequence). The length of the CDR3 is 12 residues. CDR3 amino acids: CASSTTTGLLVF. The CDR3 DNA reads TGTGCCAGTAGTACGACGACCGGACTACTTGTTTTT.

V gene TRBV14 combines with J gene TRBJ2-7, with 7 nucleotides matching TRBD2. There are 15 residues in the CDR3. Germline trimming cut 1 base from V and 7 bases from J; bases unmatched to any gene: 10. Per the germline V gene, CDR1 is SGHDN and CDR2 is FVKESK. CDR3 region: CASSQVRGRVPEQYV. As DNA, the CDR3 is TGTGCCAGCAGCCAAGTTCGAGGGAGGGTCCCGGAGCAGTACGTC.